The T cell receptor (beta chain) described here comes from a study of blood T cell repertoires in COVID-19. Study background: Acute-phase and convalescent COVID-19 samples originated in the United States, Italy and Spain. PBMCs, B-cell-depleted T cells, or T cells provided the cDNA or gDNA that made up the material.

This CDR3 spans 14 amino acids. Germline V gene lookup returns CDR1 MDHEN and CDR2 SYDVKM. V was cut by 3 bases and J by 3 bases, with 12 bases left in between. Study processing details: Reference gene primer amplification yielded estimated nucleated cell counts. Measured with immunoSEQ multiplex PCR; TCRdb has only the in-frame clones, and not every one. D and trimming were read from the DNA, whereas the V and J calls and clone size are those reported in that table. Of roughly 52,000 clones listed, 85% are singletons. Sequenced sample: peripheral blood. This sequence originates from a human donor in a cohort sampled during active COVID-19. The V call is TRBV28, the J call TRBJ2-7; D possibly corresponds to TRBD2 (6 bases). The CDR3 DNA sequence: TGTGCCAGCAGTTTGACGGGAGACGGCTACGAGCAGTACTTC. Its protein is CASSLTGDGYEQYF.